This TCR beta chain was sequenced in a study of CD8+ T cells in alopecia areata. Whole-study findings and limits: Especially in alopecia totalis/universalis, lesional scalp showed greater clonality than normal scalp did. Scalp repertoires also include resident alphabeta T cells from normal skin.

RNA extraction and reverse transcription yielded cDNA as sequencing template. Profiled with immunoSEQ multiplex PCR; TCRdb holds only in-frame clones, not every one. The sample consists of about 12,000 clones, 45% to 70% of them appearing once. This clone was picked up a small number of times. Its antigen remains unidentified. There are 14 residues in the CDR3. Trimming pared 3 bases from V and 7 bases from J, leaving 14 bases between. Germline CDR1 is SGHDT and CDR2 is YYEEEE. Alopecia areata patients provided lesional scalp punch biopsies and peripheral blood. The V and J genes are TRBV5-6 and TRBJ2-1; D tentatively reads TRBD1 or TRBD2 (5 bases each). The origin of this receptor is a human donor with alopecia areata. Sequenced sample: skin. The CDR3 sequence: CASSSGWGLNEQFF. The CDR3 DNA reads as TGTGCCAGCAGCTCGGGCTGGGGGTTGAATGAGCAGTTCTTC.